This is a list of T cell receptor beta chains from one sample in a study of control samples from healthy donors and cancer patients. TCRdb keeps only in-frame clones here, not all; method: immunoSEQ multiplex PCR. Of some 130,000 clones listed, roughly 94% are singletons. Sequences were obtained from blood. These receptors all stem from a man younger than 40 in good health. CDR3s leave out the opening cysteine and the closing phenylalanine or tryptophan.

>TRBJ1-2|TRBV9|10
ASGGWGYGYT
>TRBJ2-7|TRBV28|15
ASSPSFIRDRGYEQY
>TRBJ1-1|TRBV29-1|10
SGGASNTEAF
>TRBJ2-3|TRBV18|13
ASSLGTSGADTQY
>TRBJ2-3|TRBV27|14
ASSLSAGGLSDTQY
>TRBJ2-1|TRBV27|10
ASRSGYNEQF
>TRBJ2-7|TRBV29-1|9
SVGDSNEQY
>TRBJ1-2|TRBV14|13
ASSQAWGQGYGYT
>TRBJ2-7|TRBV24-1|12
ATSDLILNYEQY
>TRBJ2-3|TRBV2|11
AKAGAGTDTQY
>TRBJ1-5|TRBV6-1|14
ASSEFSRGFNQPQH
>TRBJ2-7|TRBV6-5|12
ASSSWGSGYEQY
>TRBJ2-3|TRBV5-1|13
ANPPTLGSTDTQY
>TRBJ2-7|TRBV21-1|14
ASSAGLAGEYYEQY
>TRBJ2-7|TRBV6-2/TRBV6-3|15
ASSTPGQGARSYEQY
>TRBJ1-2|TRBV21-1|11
ASSKVEAGGYT
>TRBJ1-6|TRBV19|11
ASNAGWDSPLH
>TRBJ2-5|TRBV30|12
AWARNRGGETQY
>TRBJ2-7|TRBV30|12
AWSVPDGYYEQY
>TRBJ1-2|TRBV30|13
AWSVGTGGPYGYT
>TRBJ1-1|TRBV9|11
ASSFGRNTEAF
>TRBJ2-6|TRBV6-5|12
ASSGLSGANVLT
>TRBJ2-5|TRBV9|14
ASSVGRTVYQETQY
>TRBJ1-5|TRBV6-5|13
ASAHGDRGNQPQH
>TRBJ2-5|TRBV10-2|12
ASSNDKGRETQY
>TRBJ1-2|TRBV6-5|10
ASSYEGDGYT
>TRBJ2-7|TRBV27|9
ASSFMNEQY
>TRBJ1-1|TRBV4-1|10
ASSFGGEEAF
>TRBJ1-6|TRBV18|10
ASSPENSPLH
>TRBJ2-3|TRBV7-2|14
ASSLVAGAGTDTQY
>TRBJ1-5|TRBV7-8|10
ASSLQDQPQH
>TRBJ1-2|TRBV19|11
ASSIRRNYGYT
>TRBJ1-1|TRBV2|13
ASRSGSGVNTEAF
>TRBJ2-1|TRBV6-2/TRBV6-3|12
ASSYFPGVDEQF
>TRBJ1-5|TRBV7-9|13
ASSLANRWDQPQH
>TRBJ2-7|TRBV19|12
ASSNRGFAYEQY
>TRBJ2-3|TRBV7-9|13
ASSYRQGELDTQY
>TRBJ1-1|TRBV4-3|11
ASSQDRLTEAF
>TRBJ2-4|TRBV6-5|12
ASSSGLAKNIQY
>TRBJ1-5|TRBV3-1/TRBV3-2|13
ASSRGGPLNQPQH
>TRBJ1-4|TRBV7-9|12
ASSPQGVNEKLF
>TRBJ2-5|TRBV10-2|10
ASSDSFGTQY
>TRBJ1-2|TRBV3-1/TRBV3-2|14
ASSQEFGVRVGGYT
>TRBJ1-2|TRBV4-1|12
ASSHRTADYGYT
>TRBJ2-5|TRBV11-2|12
ASSGPSGMETQY
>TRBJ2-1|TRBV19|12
ASRTSGGVDEQF
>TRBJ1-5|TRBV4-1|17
ASSQSRGLPPRANQPQH
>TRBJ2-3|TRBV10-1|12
ASPRQGSTDTQY
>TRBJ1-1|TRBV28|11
ASSRPGASEAF
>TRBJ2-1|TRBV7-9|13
ASSSGAGPYNEQF
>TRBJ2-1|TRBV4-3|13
ASSPLAGPYNEQF
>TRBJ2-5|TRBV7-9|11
ASSPVRGETQY
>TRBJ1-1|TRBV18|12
ASSKERGQTEAF
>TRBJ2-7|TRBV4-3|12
ASSQASFIGEQY
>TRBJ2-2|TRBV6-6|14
ASIRGGGSNTGELF
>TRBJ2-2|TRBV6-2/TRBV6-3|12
ASSHKGETGELF
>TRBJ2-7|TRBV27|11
ASSRTYAYEQY
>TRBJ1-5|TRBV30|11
AWSPQGNQPQH
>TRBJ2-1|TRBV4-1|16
ASSQDLAGVGFTNEQF